The source of this TCR beta chain is a study of blood T cell repertoires in COVID-19. TCRdb's copy holds only in-frame clones and misses some; the assay was immunoSEQ multiplex PCR. This table has approximately 260,000 clones, about 90% appearing once. Losses at the gene ends were 3 bases for V and 0 bases for J; bases not matched to a gene: 2. This CDR3 has 14 amino acids. Per germline, CDR1 LNHDA and CDR2 SQIVND (reference sequence). Participants came from roughly 25 US areas, aged about 18 to 90 years. The clonotype originates from a woman aged 40 to 50 with acute COVID-19. The V call is TRBV19, the J call TRBJ2-7, with TRBD1 matching over 7 bases. The sequencing input was PBMCs or T cells enriched from blood (not recorded which). CDR3 region: CASSIGQVSYEQYF. The CDR3 coding sequence is TGTGCCAGTAGTATCGGACAGGTCTCCTACGAGCAGTACTTC.